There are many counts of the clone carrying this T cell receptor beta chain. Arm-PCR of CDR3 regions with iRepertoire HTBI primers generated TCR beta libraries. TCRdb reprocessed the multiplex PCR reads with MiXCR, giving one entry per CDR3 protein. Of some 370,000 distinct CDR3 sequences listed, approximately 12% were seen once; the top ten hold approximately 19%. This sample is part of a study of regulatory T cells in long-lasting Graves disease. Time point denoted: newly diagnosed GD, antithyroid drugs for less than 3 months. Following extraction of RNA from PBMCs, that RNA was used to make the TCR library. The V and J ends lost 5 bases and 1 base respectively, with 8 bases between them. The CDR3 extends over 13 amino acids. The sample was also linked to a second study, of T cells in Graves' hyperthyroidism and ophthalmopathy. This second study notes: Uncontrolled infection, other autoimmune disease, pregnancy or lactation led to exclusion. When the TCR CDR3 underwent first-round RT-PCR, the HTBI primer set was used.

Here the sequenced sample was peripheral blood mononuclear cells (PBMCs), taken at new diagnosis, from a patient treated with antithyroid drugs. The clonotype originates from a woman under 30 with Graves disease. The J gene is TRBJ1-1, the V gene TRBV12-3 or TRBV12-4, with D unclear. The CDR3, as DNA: TGTGCCAGCAGTCTTAATACGAACACTGAAGCTTTCTTT. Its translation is CASSLNTNTEAFF.